These 13 T cell receptor beta chains were all obtained from the same sample, sequenced in a study of cytomegalovirus exposure and HLA in healthy donors. Use of 60 Vbeta and 13 Jbeta primers characterized the PCR. Assay used: immunoSEQ multiplex PCR; TCRdb lists only in-frame clones, some missing. The specimen's table records under 150,000 clones. The sequenced sample was PBMCs. All receptors derive from a middle-aged woman in good health and CMV-seronegative.

The V gene is TRBV19, the J gene TRBJ1-1; no clear D gene. Deletions cut 1 base from V and 4 bases from J, with 7 bases between. Germline CDR1 is LNHDA and CDR2 is SQIVND (reference sequence). There are 13 residues in the CDR3. CDR3 loop: CASSIARSTEAFF. CDR3 nucleotides: TGTGCCAGTAGTATAGCACGGTCCACTGAAGCTTTCTTT.

The chain recombines TRBV9 with TRBJ2-3; 13 bases are a match to TRBD2. The germline gives CDR1 SGDLS, CDR2 YYNGEE. The CDR3 loop spans 17 amino acids. The V segment lost 0 bases and the J segment 5 bases; nucleotides outside the gene matches: 6. The DNA of the CDR3 is TGTGCCAGCAGCGTAGGCCAACTAGCGGGGGGGATAGATACGCAGTATTTT. Translating gives CASSVGQLAGGIDTQYF.

The chain joins TRBV5-4 to TRBJ2-2, with D possibly TRBD2 on 5 matching bases. Per the germline V gene, CDR1 is SGHNT and CDR2 is YYREEE (reference sequence). The CDR3 is 12 residues long. Between the trimmed V and J ends, which lost 4 bases and 8 bases, there was a span of 9 bases. CDR3 nucleotides: TGTGCCAGCAGCGCGGGTTTTGGGGAGCTGTTTTTT. This translates into CASSAGFGELFF. The entire variable domain, with the rest obtained from reference TRBV5-4 and TRBJ2-2, is as follows: ETGVTQSPTHLIKTRGQQVTLRCSSQSGHNTVSWYQQALGQGPQFIFQYYREEENGRGNFPPRFSGLQFPNYSSELNVNALELDDSALYLCASSAGFGELFFGEGSRLTVL.

This rearrangement joins TRBV2 to TRBJ1-1, with D uncertain. The CDR3 has 12 residues. Germline V gene sequence: CDR1 SNHLY, CDR2 FYNNEI. V was trimmed by 6 bases and J by 2 bases, leaving 7 bases between them. CDR3 amino acids: CASRKHNTEAFF. Written as DNA, the CDR3 is TGTGCCAGCAGGAAACATAACACTGAAGCTTTCTTT.

V gene TRBV5-1 combines with J gene TRBJ2-1; possible D gene TRBD2, 5 bases. The V end lost 0 bases, the J end lost 9 bases, and 13 bases lay between the germline ends. CDR3 length: 14 amino acids. Germline V CDR1 and CDR2: SGHRS, YFSETQ. The CDR3 loop reads CASSLASAGSEQFF. The CDR3 DNA sequence: TGCGCCAGCAGCTTGGCCAGCGCTGGGAGTGAGCAGTTCTTC. Looking up the rest from reference TRBV5-1 and TRBJ2-1 gives the full variable domain: KAGVTQTPRYLIKTRGQQVTLSCSPISGHRSVSWYQQTPGQGLQFLFEYFSETQRNKGNFPGRFSGRQFSNSRSEMNVSTLELGDSALYLCASSLASAGSEQFFGPGTRLTVL.

This chain links TRBV7-9 with TRBJ1-1; perhaps TRBD1 as D (6 bases). The CDR3 is 14 residues long. The germline gives CDR1 SEHNR, CDR2 FQNEAQ (reference sequence). The V and J ends lost 6 bases and 6 bases respectively, with 17 bases between them. CDR3 loop: CASSRGQIWAEAFF. In nucleotides, the CDR3 is TGTGCCAGCAGTCGAGGACAGATCTGGGCTGAAGCTTTCTTT.

The chain joins TRBV19 to TRBJ1-5, with D unresolved. The CDR3 is 15 amino acids. Trimming left V 1 base short and J 5 bases short, with 12 bases between. Germline CDR1 is LNHDA and CDR2 is SQIVND (reference sequence). In DNA form, the CDR3 reads TGTGCCAGTAGTATAGGAGGGAGGGAGGATCAGCCCCAGCATTTT. Translated: CASSIGGREDQPQHF.

The rearrangement uses TRBV9 and TRBJ1-2; 9 nucleotides match TRBD1. Germline CDR1 SGDLS, CDR2 YYNGEE. The CDR3 has 16 residues. V trimming: 3 bases; J trimming: 6 bases; junction bases outside the gene matches: 12. The CDR3: CASSAPTGTGPDGYTF. The CDR3 nucleotides read TGTGCCAGCAGCGCTCCCACCGGGACAGGGCCTGATGGCTACACCTTC.

The chain links TRBV14 to TRBJ2-2, with D possibly matching TRBD2 (6 bases). Germline V lookup: CDR1 SGHDN, CDR2 FVKESK. The CDR3 consists of 16 residues. Between the trimmed V and J ends, which lost 4 bases and 6 bases, there was a span of 18 bases. Here the CDR3 reads CASSPSGPSPAGELFF. As DNA, the CDR3 is TGTGCCAGCAGCCCCAGCGGGCCTTCGCCCGCCGGGGAGCTGTTTTTT.

The rearrangement joins TRBV6-5 to TRBJ1-3; no clear D gene. Trimming took off 8 bases at V and 3 bases at J, with 8 bases between the two ends. From germline, CDR1 is MNHEY and CDR2 SVGAGI. CDR3 length: 12 residues. CDR3 sequence: CASSPDGNTIYF. The CDR3 region has the DNA TGTGCCAGCTCCCCAGATGGAAACACCATATATTTT.

As concerns this clone: The germline gene is not matched at one end of the junction; a read error may be the cause. The V and J genes are TRBV4-1 and TRBJ1-1; D ambiguous. The CDR3 covers 13 residues. The germline V gene encodes CDR1 MGHRA and CDR2 YSYEKL. In nucleotides, the CDR3 is TGTGCCAGCAGCCCTGCACAAAACACTGAAGCTTTCTTT. It yields the protein CASSPAQNTEAFF.

This chain links TRBV4-2 with TRBJ2-5; D gene unclear. With 1 base removed from V and 3 bases from J, the gap between germline ends came to 3 bases. The V gene's germline CDR1 is LGHNA and CDR2 YNFKEQ. The CDR3 covers 12 residues. CDR3 sequence: CASSQAEETQYF. CDR3 nucleotide sequence: TGTGCCAGCAGCCAAGCAGAAGAGACCCAGTACTTC.

The V and J genes are TRBV7-9 and TRBJ2-3; 9 nucleotides align to TRBD2. This CDR3 comprises 15 residues. Germline lookup yields CDR1 SEHNR and CDR2 FQNEAQ (reference sequence). V was clipped by 4 bases and J by 2 bases; unmatched bases: 4. The chain's CDR3 is CASSSGLAPTDTQYF. The CDR3 DNA is TGTGCCAGCAGCTCGGGACTAGCACCCACAGATACGCAGTATTTT. Supplemented by reference TRBV7-9 and TRBJ2-3, the full variable domain reads DTGVSQNPRHKITKRGQNVTFRCDPISEHNRLYWYRQTLGQGPEFLTYFQNEAQLEKSRLLSDRFSAERPKGSFSTLEIQRTEQGDSAMYLCASSSGLAPTDTQYFGPGTRLTVL.